This T cell receptor beta chain was identified in a study of T cell responses to AZD1222 COVID-19 vaccine. Regarding the study as a whole: Following two doses of AZD1222, Spike-specific TCR breadth and depth rose. Regions 160-218 and 743-854 dominated among vaccine-associated CD4 TCRs spanning spike. The study identified only six AZD1222 recipients as seropositive at baseline.

J gave up 8 bases and V 5 bases, and 11 bases lay outside the gene matches. CDR1 MNHEY and CDR2 SVGEGT come from the germline V gene. The CDR3 has 15 residues. Assay: immunoSEQ multiplex PCR; the TCRdb copy retains only in-frame clones and omits some. The data hold around 20,000 clones, with roughly 76% observed a single time. With respect to this clone: Its antigen is currently unknown.

The chain has TRBV6-2 or TRBV6-3 and TRBJ1-2, with 10 nucleotides matching TRBD1. The specimen was peripheral blood, collected 28 days after the second AZD1222 dose. The clonotype comes from an adult who received the AZD1222 COVID-19 vaccine. The CDR3: CASSRPGQGIGGYTF. The CDR3 DNA reads TGTGCCAGCAGTCGACCGGGACAGGGGATAGGCGGCTACACCTTC.